This T cell receptor beta chain was sequenced during a study of cytomegalovirus exposure and HLA in healthy donors (dated by TCRdb to the late 2010s). Regarding the study in general: An earlier analysis of about 560 of the donors reported 276 Gb of sequence data and 95 million to 140 million unique TCR beta sequences obtained from approximately 180 million T cells. About 330 gigabases of sequencing data and approximately 92 million unique TCR sequences made up an early release that covered around 640 HLA-typed donors. Among the roughly 380 genotyped donors, approximately 76% belonged to the genetic ancestry cluster associated with self-reported Caucasian donors. The study aimed to test whether signatures of past pathogen exposure could be identified by cataloging public T cell receptors. The T cell repertoires of 700 or so subjects were profiled by immunosequencing and related to cytomegalovirus serostatus. Besides the first cohort of hundreds of subjects, a separate validation cohort made up of 120 or so different subjects was used. To predict cytomegalovirus infection status, the study brought together high-throughput TCR immunosequencing, statistical association of individual TCRs with disease status, and machine learning. In a later analysis, previously published TCR beta repertoires from several hundred donors were re-analyzed and high-resolution HLA genotyping was added so that TCR occurrence patterns could be studied. Rather than using new phenotypic data, the later analysis identified candidate immune exposures from TCR beta sequences and from how often those sequences occurred across donors. An earlier analysis of 587 of the donors applied high-throughput TCR beta sequencing to assess whether each TCR beta V gene segment acted as functional or pseudogenic. Donor age, sex, ethnicity and CMV serostatus were compiled alongside the repertoire data. In a later genetic analysis, genome-wide SNP genotypes for about 55% of the roughly 700 donors were used, and that subset was treated as a discovery cohort. All discovery cohort repertoires had been generated using a single sequencing platform. HLA typing covered class I and class II loci at four-digit resolution. The number of donors typed differed by locus, with roughly 620-630 for A, B, C, DRB1 and DQB1, roughly 520 for DQA1, approximately 570 for DPA1, and some 440 for DPB1. About 5 DR-DQ haplotypes were handled as single units for association and clustering, since linkage in the cohort was strong. Among 350 to 400 genotyped donors of the cohort, an average of around 240,000 unique TCR beta nucleotide sequences were sequenced per donor, 15% to 20% of them non-productive.

Comments on this clone: The antigen it binds to is not known. Base qualities are not at hand, and no much larger clone is one base apart.

Libraries were constructed by the immunoSEQ multiplex PCR assay. For the multiplex PCR, a mixture combining 60 forward primers for TCR Vbeta segments and 13 reverse primers for TCR Jbeta segments was used. A multiplex PCR assay on genomic DNA amplified the CDR3 region of rearranged TCR beta genes. On the Illumina HiSeq System, the amplified TCR beta libraries were sequenced as 87-base-pair reads. From the authors' description of their analysis: Across the roughly 640 repertoires, a later analysis counted some 80 million unique TCR beta chains, roughly 11 million of which were shared by at least two donors. Raw reads were error-corrected and collapsed into unique sequences by a nearest-neighbor algorithm in which closely related sequences were merged to remove PCR and sequencing errors. CDR3 sequences were aligned to IMGT reference sequences to assign V, D and J gene segments. For a sequence to be retained, at least a six-nucleotide match to both a V gene segment and a J gene segment was required. Rearrangements were classified as productive when the CDR3 lacked stop codons and remained in frame with V and J, and all other rearrangements were classified as non-productive. Following IMGT convention, CDR3 was defined as the stretch from the second conserved V-encoded cysteine up to the conserved J-encoded phenylalanine. Sequences without an unambiguous match to a single V gene segment were excluded from the earlier analysis of approximately 560 of the donors. An earlier analysis of 587 of the donors called V segments functional above 56.7% productive rearrangements and segregating when the between-donor standard deviation exceeded 5%. A statistical classification framework was developed to diagnose cytomegalovirus status using the catalog of TCR beta chain sequences. V and J gene assignment, in a later analysis, came from comparing TCR nucleotide sequences with IMGT/GENE-DB human TR gene sequences. The TCRdist pipeline was used in a later analysis to assign CDR3 sequences and most-parsimonious VDJ recombination scenarios. A later analysis defined each TCR beta chain by its CDR3 amino acid sequence plus V-gene family, and excluded reads lacking a unique V-gene family. A later analysis removed over 500 highly shared, low-generation-probability nucleotide sequences to deal with suspected cross-contamination and a sequencing artifact. For each public chain, a later analysis derived a clonal expansion index from normalized ranks of inferred template counts within each repertoire. A later analysis computed generation probabilities with a VDJ recombination model fitted to out-of-frame rearrangements, and checked the results against IGoR. In a later analysis, hypergeometric tests were used to score TCR-TCR, TCR-HLA and TCR-CMV co-occurrence, with a repertoire-size bias correction applied to TCR pairs. A later analysis estimated false discovery rates by permuting HLA or CMV assignments 20 times. In a later analysis, co-occurring TCRs were grouped using DBSCAN, with TCRdist sequence similarity added in when clustering inside HLA-allele-positive subsets. Repertoires with fewer than 30,000 or more than 120,000 public chains were left out of co-occurrence clustering, as were about five repertoires with anomalous nucleotide sharing. What TCRdb holds here is the immuneACCESS table cut down to in-frame rearrangements. Part of the clones is not present; checked against another copy, under half of the missing clones reflect an unresolved V gene, and the others are unexplained. V and J calls and clone size are those listed in that table; D and trimming were worked out from the DNA. The sample table lists about 90,000 clones, approximately 69% of them with a count of one. The biggest ten clones account for approximately 21% of the sample.

The germline V gene provides CDR1 MDHEN and CDR2 SYDVKM. V sheds 6 bases and J sheds 3 bases, leaving 14 bases between their ends. The CDR3 contains 14 residues, cysteine and phenylalanine counted. Just the 42-base CDR3 DNA is kept, in frame starting at base 1. In total, around 600 healthy bone marrow donors made up the cohort. Cohort members were all nominally healthy when sampled, although unrecorded immune exposures were likely present. The donor was CMV seropositive and belonged to the group of 250 to 300 seropositive cohort members. A peripheral blood sample was provided by each donor, and peripheral blood mononuclear cells were used for TCR beta sequencing. The Qiagen DNeasy Blood Extraction Kit was used to extract genomic DNA from the blood cell samples. The paper's findings and limits, for the study overall: About 15 rarely observed V segments, including chromosome 9 orphons, were excluded from the earlier analysis of some 590 of the donors because counts were too low. Because HLA typing was unavailable for some donors at each locus, only the typed subset was used in association tests. In vitro tests confirmed that three of the cytomegalovirus-associated TCR beta chains recognize cytomegalovirus antigens. The 87-base-pair reads could not distinguish some IMGT-functional V segments, including TRBV6-2 and TRBV6-3, so those segments were excluded. Linkage disequilibrium might explain the correlated functional status among segregating V segments, but an unknown experimental factor could not be excluded. A group of highly shared sequence variants was considered likely to be a technical artifact of the sequencing pipeline. In a later genetic analysis, fewer N-insertions in productive TCRs were reported among donors in an Asian-associated ancestry cluster than the roughly 640-donor mean. A later analysis found that most CMV-associated TCR beta chains appeared HLA-restricted, with HLA associations seemingly driven largely by CMV exposure. A later analysis found that HLA-associated TCR beta chains were more clonally expanded and had lower generation probabilities than equally common non-associated chains. A further reported finding was that TCR beta sequences accurately predicted the HLA-A and HLA-B alleles for most subjects in the first cohort. Immune exposure information for the cohort was limited to CMV serostatus. The classifier was reported to diagnose cytomegalovirus status with high specificity and sensitivity in both the original cohort and the validation cohort. Presence/absence analyses assumed roughly uniform sequencing depth across donors, an assumption that may not hold. A later analysis associated 17,000 or so TCR beta sequences with specific HLA alleles at a false discovery rate of 0.05. In a later genetic analysis, a missense DCLRE1C variant was associated with V-gene and J-gene trimming of TCR beta chains, and the association was replicated in an independent cohort. Most TCR sequences were seen in very few donors, while some public TCRs were found in many individuals. In a later analysis, the rate of TCR association differed among HLA loci, with DRB1 alleles having the most associated TCRs and HLA-C alleles having the fewest. The cohort was sequenced for TCR beta chains only, and without alpha or paired-chain data the features that could be detected were limited. An earlier analysis of approximately 600 of the donors showed that most TCR beta V segments appeared in productive rearrangements either about 87% or about 30% of the time, which broadly matched IMGT annotations. In the study, 150 to 200 TCR beta chains were listed as associated with cytomegalovirus. According to a later analysis, parvovirus B19, influenza, CMV and Epstein-Barr virus appeared linked to several top co-occurrence clusters. When HLA alleles, especially DR and DQ, strongly co-occurred, TCR associations were difficult to assign to individual alleles. According to the authors, the approach could potentially be generalized to other disease states and immunological phenotypes.

Recombination joined TRBV28 with TRBJ1-2; a confident D gene designation cannot be given. The TCR originated in a woman aged 45-59 years in good health and CMV-seropositive. Sequenced sample: PBMCs. The DNA sequence is TGTGCCAGCAGCCTGGAGTTTATTGACTATGGCTACACCTTC. Translated, this is CASSLEFIDYGYTF.